A selection of T cell receptor beta chains follows, all from one sample in a study of blood T cell repertoires in COVID-19. Assay used: immunoSEQ multiplex PCR; TCRdb lists only in-frame clones, some missing. The table includes some 110,000 clones, approximately 79% detected once. The sequencing sample was made of peripheral blood. The source of these receptors is a man aged 50 or older with acute or convalescent COVID-19. CDR3s include the opening cysteine and the closing phenylalanine or tryptophan. D genes are given only for firm matches. Not all rows give a size; the values are once, few, many and, for expanded clones, a class.

TRBV6-2/TRBV6-3	TRBD2	few	TRBJ2-7	TGTGCCAGCAGTGCCGGACTAGCTGGGGGCTACGAGCAGTACTTC	CASSAGLAGGYEQYF
TRBV28	-	-	TRBJ2-5	TGTGCCAGCAGTCCTTGGACAGATCAAGAGACCCAGTACTTC	CASSPWTDQETQYF
TRBV10-3	-	-	TRBJ1-1	TGTGCCATCACCACACAGGGAAACACTGAAGCTTTCTTT	CAITTQGNTEAFF
TRBV6-5	-	many	TRBJ1-2	TGTGCCAGCGGCCGTGAGAGGGGCTACACCTTC	CASGRERGYTF
TRBV18	-	-	TRBJ2-5	TGTGCCAGCTCACCCCGGGATCAAGAGACCCAGTACTTC	CASSPRDQETQYF
TRBV28	-	-	TRBJ2-7	TGTGCCAGCAGCTGGGGAGGTCCCCTCGAGCAGTACTTC	CASSWGGPLEQYF
TRBV11-3	TRBD1	-	TRBJ2-5	TGTGCCAGCAGCTTAGGCAGGGGGTACCAAGAGACCCAGTACTTC	CASSLGRGYQETQYF
TRBV19	TRBD1	-	TRBJ1-1	TGTGCCAGTAGTTTCCCCCCGGGACAGAGTTTCATGAACACTGAAGCTTTCTTT	CASSFPPGQSFMNTEAFF
TRBV5-4	TRBD1	-	TRBJ1-1	TGTGCCAGCTTCGGGACAGGGTACGCTGAAGCTTTCTTT	CASFGTGYAEAFF
TRBV6-5	TRBD1	-	TRBJ1-2	TGTGCCAGCACCAGGGGGAGTTATGGCTACACCTTC	CASTRGSYGYTF
TRBV2	-	-	TRBJ1-5	TGTGCCAGCAGTGACTATTACAATCAGCCCCAGCATTTT	CASSDYYNQPQHF
TRBV25-1	-	-	TRBJ1-1	TGTGCCAGCAGTGTTCATGGGGGAGGAGGGACTGAAGCTTTCTTT	CASSVHGGGGTEAFF
TRBV10-3	TRBD2	few	TRBJ2-7	TGTGCCATCGGCGGGAGGACCGACTACGAGCAGTACTTC	CAIGGRTDYEQYF
TRBV19	-	once	TRBJ2-3	TGTGCCAGTAGTACGTCTCCGACTAGTTTGGATACGCAGTATTTT	CASSTSPTSLDTQYF
TRBV4-1	TRBD1	few	TRBJ2-7	TGCGCCAGCAGCCAAGGGGACAGCTCCTACGAGCAGTACTTC	CASSQGDSSYEQYF
TRBV29-1	-	-	TRBJ2-3	TGCAGCGTTGAGAAGGGGCCAGATACGCAGTATTTT	CSVEKGPDTQYF